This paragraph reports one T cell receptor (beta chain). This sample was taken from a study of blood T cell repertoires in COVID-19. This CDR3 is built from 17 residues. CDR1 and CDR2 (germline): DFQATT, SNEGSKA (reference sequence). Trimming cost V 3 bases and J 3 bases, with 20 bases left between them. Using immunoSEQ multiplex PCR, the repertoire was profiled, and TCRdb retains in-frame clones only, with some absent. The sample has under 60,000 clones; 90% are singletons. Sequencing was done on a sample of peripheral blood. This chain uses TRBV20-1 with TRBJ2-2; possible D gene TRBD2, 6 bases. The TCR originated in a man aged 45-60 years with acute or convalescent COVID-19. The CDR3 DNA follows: TGCAGTGCTAGTGTGGGGGGTTTGGGGTTTGACACCGGGGAGCTGTTTTTT. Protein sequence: CSASVGGLGFDTGELFF.